Following are 7 T cell receptor beta chains from one sample sequenced in a study of blood T cell repertoires in COVID-19. TCRdb's copy holds only in-frame clones and misses some; the assay was immunoSEQ multiplex PCR. The sample consists of about 150,000 clones, around 85% of them appearing once. The sample consisted of peripheral blood. These receptors were obtained from a human donor in a cohort sampled during active COVID-19.

The rearrangement uses TRBV2 and TRBJ2-7, with D unclear. There are 13 residues in the CDR3. Germline-derived CDR1 and CDR2 are SNHLY and FYNNEI. V was clipped by 4 bases and J by 3 bases, with 10 bases between them. This CDR3 reads CASSVGSFYEQYF. The CDR3 coding sequence is TGTGCCAGCAGTGTTGGTAGCTTCTACGAGCAGTACTTC.

The rearrangement links TRBV28 to TRBJ2-7; perhaps TRBD1 as D (6 bases). Germline V gene sequence: CDR1 MDHEN, CDR2 SYDVKM. V dropped 3 bases and J dropped 3 bases, with 12 bases sitting between them. This CDR3 comprises 14 residues. CDR3 coding DNA: TGTGCCAGCAGTTTCTTGGGACAACGCTACGAGCAGTACTTC. Its translation: CASSFLGQRYEQYF.

The chain uses TRBV19 and TRBJ2-7; a possible D gene is TRBD1 (5 bases). CDR1 is LNHDA, CDR2 SQIVND, per germline (reference sequence). The V and J ends lost 2 bases and 2 bases respectively, with 10 bases between them. The CDR3 runs 14 residues. The CDR3 reads CASSIKLGPYEQYF. CDR3 coding DNA: TGTGCCAGTAGTATAAAGTTGGGGCCCTACGAGCAGTACTTC.

The chain uses TRBV28 and TRBJ2-7; 7 bases are a match to TRBD1. V shed 11 bases, J shed 2 bases, and the junction held 9 bases outside the gene matches. Germline lookup yields CDR1 MDHEN and CDR2 SYDVKM. The length of the CDR3 is 13 residues. CDR3: CACTTGQTYEQYF. DNA for the CDR3: TGTGCCTGTACGACGGGACAGACCTACGAGCAGTACTTC.

This clone was counted only a few times. The rearrangement links TRBV2 to TRBJ1-5, with D tentatively TRBD1 (5 bases). The germline gives CDR1 SNHLY, CDR2 FYNNEI. V was clipped by 6 bases and J by 4 bases, with 16 bases between them. The CDR3 has 15 residues. CDR3 amino acids: CASSDGTSLNQPQHF. DNA for the CDR3: TGTGCCAGCAGCGACGGGACTTCTCTTAATCAGCCCCAGCATTTT.

The chain combines TRBV24-1 with TRBJ2-7; D is perhaps TRBD1 (7 bases). Deletions cut 3 bases from V and 3 bases from J, with 20 bases between. From germline, CDR1 is KGHDR and CDR2 SFDVKD. The CDR3 has 17 residues. In nucleotides, the CDR3 is TGTGCCACCAGTGATCCTGGGACAGCCGGGACTTTCTACGAGCAGTACTTC. This encodes CATSDPGTAGTFYEQYF.

This clone was seen a single time. V is TRBV9 and J is TRBJ1-5, with D tentatively TRBD1 (6 bases). The germline V gene encodes CDR1 SGDLS and CDR2 YYNGEE. The CDR3 sequence is 15 residues long. The V gene lost 4 bases and the J gene lost 5 bases, with 16 bases spanning the gap. CDR3 amino acids: CASSPSGTSDQPQHF. For the CDR3, the DNA is TGTGCCAGCAGCCCCTCCGGGACAAGTGATCAGCCCCAGCATTTT.